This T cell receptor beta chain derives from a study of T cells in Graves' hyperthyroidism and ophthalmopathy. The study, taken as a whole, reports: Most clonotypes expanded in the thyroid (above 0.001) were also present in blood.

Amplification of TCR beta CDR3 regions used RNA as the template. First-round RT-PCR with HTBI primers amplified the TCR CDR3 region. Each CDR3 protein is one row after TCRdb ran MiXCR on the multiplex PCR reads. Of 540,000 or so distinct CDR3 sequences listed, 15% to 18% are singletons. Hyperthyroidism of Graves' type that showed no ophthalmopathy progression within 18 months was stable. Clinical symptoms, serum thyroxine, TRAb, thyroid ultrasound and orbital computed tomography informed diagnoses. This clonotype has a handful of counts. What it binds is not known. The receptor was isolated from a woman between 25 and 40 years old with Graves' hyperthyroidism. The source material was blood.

CDR3 amino acids: CASSPEPGLTNYGYTF. In DNA form, the CDR3 reads TGTGCCAGCAGCCCTGAACCGGGACTGACTAACTATGGCTACACCTTC. The J gene is TRBJ1-2, the V gene TRBV7-9; weak D call: TRBD1 (5 bases). Per the germline V gene, CDR1 is SEHNR and CDR2 is FQNEAQ (reference sequence). This CDR3 comprises 16 residues. V shed 5 bases and J shed 0 bases, with 16 bases lying between them.